This T cell receptor (beta chain) was observed in a study of blood T cell repertoires in COVID-19. Study summary: The United States, Italy and Spain provided the acute and convalescent COVID-19 samples. T cells, B-cell-depleted T cells, or PBMCs supplied cDNA or gDNA.

After removal of 5 bases from V and 7 bases from J, the junction contained 8 bases not matched to a gene. This CDR3 contains 14 residues. Looked up from germline, CDR1 is SGHVS and CDR2 is FQNEAQ. The table lists this clone with a few counts. Libraries were prepared by immunoSEQ multiplex PCR; TCRdb keeps only in-frame clonotypes and omits some of them. The data show approximately 53,000 clones, more than 80% seen once. The source of this sequence is a human donor in a cohort sampled during active COVID-19. Material: peripheral blood. The genes are TRBV7-8 and TRBJ2-1; the match to TRBD1 covers 7 bases. The CDR3 DNA reads as TGTGCCAGCAGCAGACCGGCGACAGGGAATGAGCAGTTCTTC. Its protein product is CASSRPATGNEQFF.